These T cell receptor beta chains were read from a single sample in a study of shared clonotypes between healthy human individuals. TCRdb's copy holds only in-frame clones and misses some; the assay was immunoSEQ multiplex PCR. The table has 740,000 or so clones, more than 70% seen once. The sequenced sample consisted of memory CD4+ T cells sorted from blood. Receptor source: a woman in her thirties in good health. Both conserved end residues are part of each CDR3. Size is stated for part of the rows, as once, few or many counts, or as a class when the clone is expanded.

CDR3 length: 12; clone size: .; V gene: TRBV7-9; CDR3 protein: CASSAVTGELFF
CDR3 length: 14; clone size: .; V gene: TRBV18; CDR3 protein: CASSPPGKDATQYF
CDR3 length: 14; clone size: .; V gene: TRBV7-2; CDR3 protein: CASTRQGSTDTQYF
CDR3 length: 15; clone size: few; V gene: TRBV11-2; CDR3 protein: CASSKTRQGDNEQFF
CDR3 length: 16; clone size: .; V gene: TRBV6-4; CDR3 protein: CASSDSTQGNTGELFF
CDR3 length: 12; clone size: .; V gene: TRBV10-3; CDR3 protein: CAISDRVHEQYF
CDR3 length: 15; clone size: .; V gene: TRBV2; CDR3 protein: CASSRTGGVSYEQYF
CDR3 length: 13; clone size: .; V gene: TRBV19; CDR3 protein: CASSLGTGYGYTF
CDR3 length: 12; clone size: .; V gene: TRBV29-1; CDR3 protein: CSVANSGNEQFF
CDR3 length: 14; clone size: .; V gene: TRBV5-1; CDR3 protein: CASSLAGELYEQYF
CDR3 length: 15; clone size: many; V gene: TRBV6-1; CDR3 protein: CASRTAGTGGNEQFF